This T cell receptor (beta chain) came from a study of response to subunit inactivated influenza vaccine. Study-level results: It was suggested by the authors that few new T cells are recruited by each seasonal influenza vaccination.

In this sample, this clonotype turned up a few times. Antigen specificity is unknown. The J segment lost 0 bases and the V segment lost 6 bases, leaving 4 bases of the junction unmatched. The CDR3 contains 14 residues. From the RT-PCR reads, TCRdb called clonotypes with MiXCR, one entry per CDR3 protein. The data contain approximately 730,000 distinct CDR3 sequences, approximately 14% of them seen just once; the ten biggest clones take up 5.5% to 8%. The gene calls are TRBV12-3 or TRBV12-4 and TRBJ2-7; 8 bases match TRBD2. This TCR was sampled from a man aged 50 to 59 who received an inactivated influenza vaccine. The source was PBMCs from blood, collected 14 to 15 days before vaccination. In nucleotides, the CDR3 is TGTGCCAGCAGGCAGCGGGAGAACTCCTACGAGCAGTACTTC. Amino acid sequence: CASRQRENSYEQYF.